The rows below give T cell receptor beta chains drawn from one sample of a study of cytomegalovirus exposure and HLA in healthy donors. The assay was immunoSEQ multiplex PCR, and TCRdb's table has in-frame clones only and misses some. Among approximately 180,000 clones listed, 75% to 85% were seen once. Sequenced sample: PBMCs. These receptors came from a woman in her 30s in good health and CMV-seronegative. Both conserved end residues are part of each CDR3. A D gene is named only where the DNA matches it firmly. Clone size appears in some rows only: once, few, many, or a class for an expanded clone.

TRBV7-9	TRBJ1-3	.	.	CASSLGGLGNTIYF	TGTGCCAGCAGCTTAGGGGGGCTTGGAAACACCATATATTTT
TRBV30	TRBJ1-1	.	.	CAWSVRNTEAFF	TGTGCCTGGAGTGTTAGGAACACTGAAGCTTTCTTT
TRBV7-8	TRBJ2-7	.	TRBD1	CASRDSDEQYF	TGTGCCAGCCGGGACAGTGACGAGCAGTACTTC
TRBV5-1	TRBJ2-1	.	TRBD1	CASSTGGADNEQFF	TGCGCCAGCAGCACAGGGGGCGCAGATAATGAGCAGTTCTTC
TRBV18	TRBJ1-1	.	.	CASSSGENTEAFF	TGTGCCAGCTCATCCGGGGAGAACACTGAAGCTTTCTTT
TRBV15	TRBJ2-3	.	.	CATSHGDTQYF	TGTGCCACCAGTCACGGGGATACGCAGTATTTT
TRBV28	TRBJ2-1	.	.	CASSFPGLAYNEQFF	TGTGCCAGCAGTTTCCCAGGACTGGCCTACAATGAGCAGTTCTTC
TRBV19	TRBJ1-6	once	.	CASSTSPLSPLHF	TGTGCCAGTAGTACCAGTCCGCTCTCACCCCTCCACTTT
TRBV7-9	TRBJ2-7	.	.	CASTLPGRGVDEQYF	TGTGCCAGCACGCTACCGGGCAGGGGTGTTGACGAGCAGTACTTC
TRBV14	TRBJ1-1	.	.	CASSKRDKLVNTEAFF	TGTGCCAGCAGCAAAAGGGACAAACTAGTGAACACTGAAGCTTTCTTT
TRBV4-2	TRBJ2-5	few	TRBD1	CASSQLQGSQETQYF	TGTGCCAGCAGCCAATTACAGGGGTCCCAAGAGACCCAGTACTTC
TRBV5-1	TRBJ2-7	.	TRBD2	CASSLRTSGPYEQYF	TGCGCCAGCAGCTTGAGGACTAGCGGGCCTTACGAGCAGTACTTC
TRBV4-2	TRBJ2-7	few	TRBD1	CASSQVGGGTGFYEQYF	TGTGCCAGCAGCCAAGTTGGAGGGGGGACAGGGTTCTACGAGCAGTACTTC
TRBV5-1	TRBJ2-5	few	.	CASSLLGPETQYF	TGCGCCAGCAGCTTGTTGGGCCCAGAGACCCAGTACTTC
TRBV5-1	TRBJ2-5	.	.	CASSLARGQETQYF	TGCGCCAGCAGCTTGGCGCGGGGCCAAGAGACCCAGTACTTC
TRBV5-1	TRBJ2-7	.	TRBD1	CASSFGQVASYEQYF	TGCGCCAGCAGCTTTGGACAGGTAGCCTCCTACGAGCAGTACTTC
TRBV7-7	TRBJ1-4	.	.	CASSSASAGEKLFF	TGTGCCAGCAGCTCAGCTTCGGCGGGGGAAAAACTGTTTTTT
TRBV10-1	TRBJ2-2	.	.	CASSTNTGELFF	TGCGCCAGCAGTACTAACACCGGGGAGCTGTTTTTT
TRBV7-3	TRBJ1-5	.	TRBD1	CASSLVIGTGANQPQHF	TGTGCCAGCAGCTTAGTGATCGGGACAGGGGCCAATCAGCCCCAGCATTTT
TRBV4-1	TRBJ2-1	.	TRBD1	CASSQLQGAYNEQFF	TGCGCCAGCAGCCAACTACAGGGGGCCTACAATGAGCAGTTCTTC
TRBV9	TRBJ2-2	.	TRBD2	CASSVSSGGAGELFF	TGTGCCAGCAGCGTATCAAGCGGGGGGGCCGGGGAGCTGTTTTTT
TRBV2	TRBJ2-7	.	.	CASSDGRAYEQYF	TGTGCCAGCAGTGATGGCAGGGCCTACGAGCAGTACTTC
TRBV5-1	TRBJ2-7	.	TRBD1	CASSSPGQLFYEQYF	TGCGCCAGCAGCTCTCCGGGACAGTTGTTCTACGAGCAGTACTTC
TRBV4-1	TRBJ2-7	.	.	CASSLRGVPGGEQYF	TGCGCCAGCAGCCTCAGGGGAGTTCCAGGAGGCGAGCAGTACTTC
TRBV4-3	TRBJ2-5	.	.	CASSPNPGEETQYF	TGCGCCAGCAGCCCGAATCCAGGGGAGGAGACCCAGTACTTC
TRBV11-3	TRBJ2-1	.	.	CASSLEGTLYNEQFF	TGTGCCAGCAGCTTAGAAGGGACACTGTACAATGAGCAGTTCTTC
TRBV28	TRBJ2-5	.	.	CATTIPVNQETQYF	TGTGCCACCACCATCCCAGTTAACCAAGAGACCCAGTACTTC
TRBV7-2	TRBJ2-7	.	TRBD1	CASSSDRATYYEQYF	TGTGCCAGCAGCTCCGACAGGGCAACATACTACGAGCAGTACTTC
TRBV28	TRBJ1-6	.	.	CASSPSTGFGSPLHF	TGTGCCAGCAGTCCCTCTACAGGGTTCGGTTCACCCCTCCACTTT
TRBV28	TRBJ1-2	.	.	CASRQNYGYTF	TGTGCCAGCAGACAGAACTATGGCTACACCTTC
TRBV19	TRBJ2-1	.	TRBD2	CASSIVGGPINEQFF	TGTGCCAGTAGTATAGTGGGAGGGCCTATTAATGAGCAGTTCTTC
TRBV4-1	TRBJ1-5	.	.	CASSQEIAGPFSNQPQHF	TGCGCCAGCAGCCAAGAAATTGCGGGTCCCTTTAGCAATCAGCCCCAGCATTTT
TRBV11-2	TRBJ2-7	.	.	CASILSPREQYF	TGTGCCAGCATCCTTTCCCCGCGCGAGCAGTACTTC
TRBV28	TRBJ2-2	.	TRBD1	CASSSTGGHGELFF	TGTGCCAGCAGTTCGACAGGGGGCCACGGGGAGCTGTTTTTT
TRBV7-2	TRBJ2-2	.	.	CASSLIAGVGELFF	TGTGCCAGCAGCTTAATAGCCGGGGTCGGGGAGCTGTTTTTT
TRBV6-6	TRBJ2-7	.	TRBD1	CASSRSPGQGDEQYF	TGTGCCAGCAGTAGATCTCCGGGACAGGGCGACGAGCAGTACTTC
TRBV7-2	TRBJ1-5	.	.	CASSLVVGGDQPQHF	TGTGCCAGCAGCTTAGTGGTCGGAGGTGATCAGCCCCAGCATTTT
TRBV28	TRBJ2-7	once	TRBD1	CASTPRLGQGEQYF	TGTGCCAGCACCCCTAGACTGGGACAGGGAGAGCAGTACTTC
TRBV7-2	TRBJ1-5	.	.	CASSLYGENQPQHF	TGTGCCAGCAGCTTATATGGAGAGAATCAGCCCCAGCATTTT
TRBV5-8	TRBJ1-4	many	TRBD1	CASSWMDRMNEKLFF	TGTGCCAGCAGCTGGATGGACAGGATGAATGAAAAACTGTTTTTT
TRBV19	TRBJ2-2	few	.	CASSIRGGTGELFF	TGTGCCAGTAGTATTCGCGGCGGCACCGGGGAGCTGTTTTTT
TRBV18	TRBJ2-5	.	TRBD1	CASSPTGYETQYF	TGTGCCAGCTCACCGACAGGGTATGAGACCCAGTACTTC
TRBV10-1	TRBJ1-6	.	.	CASSEEVDSPLHF	TGCGCCAGCAGTGAAGAGGTAGACTCACCCCTCCACTTT
TRBV11-3	TRBJ2-7	.	.	CASSLNRDSEQYF	TGTGCCAGCAGCTTAAACAGGGATAGCGAGCAGTACTTC
TRBV7-2	TRBJ1-1	.	TRBD1	CASSPGTGGLDPNTEAFF	TGTGCCAGCAGCCCCGGGACAGGGGGTTTAGACCCGAACACTGAAGCTTTCTTT
TRBV7-2	TRBJ2-5	.	.	CASSPTSLQETQYF	TGTGCCAGCAGCCCGACTAGTTTACAAGAGACCCAGTACTTC
TRBV7-9	TRBJ1-4	.	.	CASSLGQINEKLFF	TGTGCCAGCAGCTTAGGACAGATCAATGAAAAACTGTTTTTT
TRBV13	TRBJ2-1	.	.	CASSLGIGHLRTYNEQFF	TGTGCCAGCAGCTTAGGGATAGGACACCTTAGAACTTACAATGAGCAGTTCTTC
TRBV28	TRBJ2-7	few	TRBD1	CASRVLQGSYEQYF	TGTGCCAGCAGGGTCCTACAGGGGTCCTACGAGCAGTACTTC
TRBV7-9	TRBJ1-1	.	.	CASSLKSDMNTEAFF	TGTGCCAGCAGCTTAAAATCAGACATGAACACTGAAGCTTTCTTT
TRBV11-2	TRBJ2-7	.	TRBD1	CASSFWTGSSYEQYF	TGTGCCAGCAGCTTTTGGACAGGAAGCTCCTACGAGCAGTACTTC
TRBV11-3	TRBJ1-5	.	TRBD1	CASNPGQGHCVKASNQPQHF	TGTGCCAGCAACCCAGGACAGGGGCACTGTGTGAAGGCTAGCAATCAGCCCCAGCATTTT
TRBV30	TRBJ2-2	.	.	CAWSEGVGTGELFF	TGTGCCTGGAGTGAGGGAGTGGGGACCGGGGAGCTGTTTTTT
TRBV4-1	TRBJ2-7	.	TRBD1	CASSQSTGASYEQYF	TGCGCCAGCAGCCAATCTACAGGGGCCTCCTACGAGCAGTACTTC
TRBV6-1	TRBJ2-3	.	TRBD1	CASETGGNTDTQYF	TGTGCCAGTGAGACAGGGGGTAATACAGATACGCAGTATTTT
TRBV30	TRBJ1-4	.	TRBD1	CAWSVGGQDEKLFF	TGTGCCTGGAGTGTAGGGGGCCAGGATGAAAAACTGTTTTTT
TRBV27	TRBJ2-7	.	.	CASSHAGGRALYEQYF	TGTGCCAGCAGTCATGCTGGGGGCAGGGCGCTCTACGAGCAGTACTTC
TRBV5-5	TRBJ2-1	once	.	CASSSGLTNYNEQFF	TGTGCCAGCAGCTCCGGACTGACGAACTACAATGAGCAGTTCTTC
TRBV2	TRBJ1-1	.	.	CASIRILTGNTEAFF	TGTGCCAGCATAAGAATTTTAACAGGGAACACTGAAGCTTTCTTT
TRBV5-1	TRBJ2-3	.	TRBD2	CASSDRLAGVADTQYF	TGCGCCAGCAGCGACAGACTAGCGGGGGTAGCAGATACGCAGTATTTT